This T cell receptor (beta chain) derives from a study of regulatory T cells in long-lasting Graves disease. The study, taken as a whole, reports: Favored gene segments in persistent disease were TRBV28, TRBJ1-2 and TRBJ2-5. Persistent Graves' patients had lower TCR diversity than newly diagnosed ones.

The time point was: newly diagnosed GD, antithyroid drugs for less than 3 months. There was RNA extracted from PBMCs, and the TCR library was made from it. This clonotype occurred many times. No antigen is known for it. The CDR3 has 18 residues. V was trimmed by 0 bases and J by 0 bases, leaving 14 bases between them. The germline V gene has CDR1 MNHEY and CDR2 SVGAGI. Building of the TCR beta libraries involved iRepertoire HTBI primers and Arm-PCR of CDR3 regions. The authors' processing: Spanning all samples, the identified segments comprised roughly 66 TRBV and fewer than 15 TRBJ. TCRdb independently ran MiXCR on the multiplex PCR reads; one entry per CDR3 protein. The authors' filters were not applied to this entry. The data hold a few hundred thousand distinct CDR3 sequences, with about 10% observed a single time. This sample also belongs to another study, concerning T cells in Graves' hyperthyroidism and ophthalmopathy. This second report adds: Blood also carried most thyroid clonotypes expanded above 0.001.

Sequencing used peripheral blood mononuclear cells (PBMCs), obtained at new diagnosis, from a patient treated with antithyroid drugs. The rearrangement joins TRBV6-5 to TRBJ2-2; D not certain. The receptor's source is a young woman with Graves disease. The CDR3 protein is CASSYSRFATPNTGELFF. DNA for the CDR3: TGTGCCAGCAGTTACTCGAGATTCGCGACACCGAACACCGGGGAGCTGTTTTTT.